Included here is one T cell receptor (beta chain) sequence, with context. Antigen: not known. The CDR3 covers 15 residues. Trimming removed 1 base from V and 2 bases from J, with 13 bases in between. The germline CDR1 and CDR2 sequences are SGDLS and YYNGEE. In the authors' workflow: ImmunoSEQ yielded junction-only sequences lacking quality scores, so filtering differed. Clones were read by immunoSEQ multiplex PCR, and TCRdb kept only the in-frame ones, dropping some. That table is the source of V, J and clone size, and D and trimming were worked out from the DNA. The sample has roughly 530,000 clones, less than 96% seen once. This entry belongs to a study of shared clonotypes between healthy human individuals. The overall study: Per donor, CD8 memory used one plate, CD8 naive used two, CD4 memory used three and CD4 naive used three.

Study results and limitations: Sampling involved blood alone; tissue repertoires likely differ. Although depth was large, rarefaction showed that sequencing of the sorted subsets was incomplete.

The V call is TRBV9, the J call TRBJ2-7, with no clear D. Sequencing was carried out using naive CD4+ T cells sorted from blood. Specified subset: CD45RA+ positively selected. The TCR sequence derives from a young woman in good health. The CDR3 DNA follows: TGTGCCAGCAGCGTATCCAAGGACCTCGCCTACGAGCAGTACTTC. It translates to CASSVSKDLAYEQYF.